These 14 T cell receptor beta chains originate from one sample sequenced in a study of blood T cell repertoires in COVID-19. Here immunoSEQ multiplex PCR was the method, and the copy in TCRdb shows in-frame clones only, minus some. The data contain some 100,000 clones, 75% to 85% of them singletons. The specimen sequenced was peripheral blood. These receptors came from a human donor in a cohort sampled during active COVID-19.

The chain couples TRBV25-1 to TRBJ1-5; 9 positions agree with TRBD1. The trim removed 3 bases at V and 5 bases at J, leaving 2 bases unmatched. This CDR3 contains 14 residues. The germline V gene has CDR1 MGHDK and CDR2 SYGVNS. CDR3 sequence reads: CASSEGTGHQPQHF. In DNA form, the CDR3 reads TGTGCCAGCAGTGAGGGGACAGGGCATCAGCCCCAGCATTTT.

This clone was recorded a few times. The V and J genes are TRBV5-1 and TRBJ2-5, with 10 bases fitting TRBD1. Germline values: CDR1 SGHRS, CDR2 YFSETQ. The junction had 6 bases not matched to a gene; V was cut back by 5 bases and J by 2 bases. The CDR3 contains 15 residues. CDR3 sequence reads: CASRPGTGDQETQYF. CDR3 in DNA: TGCGCCAGCAGACCCGGGACAGGGGATCAAGAGACCCAGTACTTC.

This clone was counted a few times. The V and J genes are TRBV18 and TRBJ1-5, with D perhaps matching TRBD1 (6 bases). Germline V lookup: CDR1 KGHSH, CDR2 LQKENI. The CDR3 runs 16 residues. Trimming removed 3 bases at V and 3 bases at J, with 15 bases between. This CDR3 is CASSPGTGGPNQPQHF. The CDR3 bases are TGTGCCAGCTCACCTGGGACCGGGGGGCCCAATCAGCCCCAGCATTTT.

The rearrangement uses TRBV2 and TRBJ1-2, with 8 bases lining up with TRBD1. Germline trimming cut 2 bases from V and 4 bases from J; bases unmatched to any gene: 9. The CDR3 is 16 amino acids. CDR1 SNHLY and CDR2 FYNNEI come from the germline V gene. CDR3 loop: CASSEWRQGAGYGYTF. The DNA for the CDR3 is TGTGCCAGCAGTGAATGGCGGCAGGGGGCAGGCTATGGCTACACCTTC.

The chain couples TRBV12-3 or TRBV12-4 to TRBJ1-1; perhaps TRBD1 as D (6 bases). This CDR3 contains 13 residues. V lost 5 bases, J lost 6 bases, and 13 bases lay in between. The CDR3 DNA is TGTGCCAGCAGTCCCACCAGACAGGCTGAAGCTTTCTTT. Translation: CASSPTRQAEAFF.

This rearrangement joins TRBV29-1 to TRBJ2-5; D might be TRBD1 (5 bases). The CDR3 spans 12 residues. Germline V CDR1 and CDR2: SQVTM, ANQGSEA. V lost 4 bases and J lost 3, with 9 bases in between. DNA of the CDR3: TGCAGCGTTGGCAGGGTAGAAGAGACCCAGTACTTC. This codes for CSVGRVEETQYF.

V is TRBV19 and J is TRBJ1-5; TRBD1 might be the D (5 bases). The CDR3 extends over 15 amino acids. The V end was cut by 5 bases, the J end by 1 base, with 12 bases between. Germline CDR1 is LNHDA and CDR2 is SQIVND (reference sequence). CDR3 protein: CASSLREGSNQPQHF. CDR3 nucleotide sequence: TGTGCCAGTAGTCTCAGGGAAGGGAGCAATCAGCCCCAGCATTTT. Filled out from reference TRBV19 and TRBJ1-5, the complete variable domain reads DGGITQSPKYLFRKEGQNVTLSCEQNLNHDAMYWYRQDPGQGLRLIYYSQIVNDFQKGDIAEGYSVSREKKESFPLTVTSAQKNPTAFYLCASSLREGSNQPQHFGDGTRLSIL.

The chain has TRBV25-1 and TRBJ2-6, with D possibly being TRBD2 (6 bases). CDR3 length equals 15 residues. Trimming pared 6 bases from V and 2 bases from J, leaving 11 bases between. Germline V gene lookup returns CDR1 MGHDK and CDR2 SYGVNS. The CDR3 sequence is CASSPRRAGANVLTF. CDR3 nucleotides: TGTGCCAGCAGCCCCCGGAGGGCTGGGGCCAACGTCCTGACTTTC.

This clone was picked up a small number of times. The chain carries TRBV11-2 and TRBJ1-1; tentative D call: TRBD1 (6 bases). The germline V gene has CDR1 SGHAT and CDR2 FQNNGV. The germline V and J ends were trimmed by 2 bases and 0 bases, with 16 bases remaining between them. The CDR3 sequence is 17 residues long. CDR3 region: CASSLRLGALVNTEAFF. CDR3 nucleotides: TGTGCCAGCAGCTTACGATTGGGGGCCTTGGTGAACACTGAAGCTTTCTTT.

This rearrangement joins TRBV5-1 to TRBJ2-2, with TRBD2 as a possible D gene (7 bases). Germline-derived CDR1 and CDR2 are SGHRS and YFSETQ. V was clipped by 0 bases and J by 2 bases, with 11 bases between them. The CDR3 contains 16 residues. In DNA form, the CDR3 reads TGCGCCAGCAGCTTGGTACGGGGGGCCAACACCGGGGAGCTGTTTTTT. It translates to CASSLVRGANTGELFF.

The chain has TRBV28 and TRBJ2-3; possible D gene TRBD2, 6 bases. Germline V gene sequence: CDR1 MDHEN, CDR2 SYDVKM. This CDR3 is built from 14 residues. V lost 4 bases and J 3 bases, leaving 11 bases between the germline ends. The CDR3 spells CASSSRDSTDTQYF. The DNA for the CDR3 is TGTGCCAGCAGTTCCCGGGACTCGACAGATACGCAGTATTTT.

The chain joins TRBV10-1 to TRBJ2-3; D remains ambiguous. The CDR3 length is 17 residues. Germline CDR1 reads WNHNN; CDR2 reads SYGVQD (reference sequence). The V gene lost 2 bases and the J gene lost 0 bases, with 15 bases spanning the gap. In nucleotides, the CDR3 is TGCGCCAGCAGTGAGGCTCTGAGTGAATTAAGCACAGATACGCAGTATTTT. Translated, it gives CASSEALSELSTDTQYF.

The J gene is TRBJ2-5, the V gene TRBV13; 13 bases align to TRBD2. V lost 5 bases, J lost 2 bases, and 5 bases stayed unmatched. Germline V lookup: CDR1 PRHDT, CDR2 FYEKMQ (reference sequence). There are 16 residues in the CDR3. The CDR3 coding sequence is TGTGCCAGCAGCCTGCCGGGACTAGCGGGGCAAGAGACCCAGTACTTC. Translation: CASSLPGLAGQETQYF.

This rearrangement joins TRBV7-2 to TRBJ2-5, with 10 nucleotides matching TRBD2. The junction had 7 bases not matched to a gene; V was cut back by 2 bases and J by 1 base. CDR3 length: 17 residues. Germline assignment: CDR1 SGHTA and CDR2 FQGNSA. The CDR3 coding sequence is TGTGCCAGCAGCTTAAGCGCGACTAGCGGGCCCCAAGAGACCCAGTACTTC. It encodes CASSLSATSGPQETQYF.